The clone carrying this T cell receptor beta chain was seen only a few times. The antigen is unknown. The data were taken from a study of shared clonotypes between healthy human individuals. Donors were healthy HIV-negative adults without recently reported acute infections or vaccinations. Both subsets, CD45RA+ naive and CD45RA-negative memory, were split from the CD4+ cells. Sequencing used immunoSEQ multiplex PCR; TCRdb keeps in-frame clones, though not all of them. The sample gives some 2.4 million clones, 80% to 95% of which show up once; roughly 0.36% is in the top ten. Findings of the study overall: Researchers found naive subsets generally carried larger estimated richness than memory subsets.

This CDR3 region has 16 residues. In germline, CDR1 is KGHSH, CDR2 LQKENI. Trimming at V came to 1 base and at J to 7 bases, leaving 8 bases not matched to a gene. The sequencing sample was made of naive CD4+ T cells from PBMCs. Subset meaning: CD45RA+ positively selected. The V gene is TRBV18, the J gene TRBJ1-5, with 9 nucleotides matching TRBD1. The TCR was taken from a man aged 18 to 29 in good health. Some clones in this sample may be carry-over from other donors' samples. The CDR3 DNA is TGTGCCAGCTCACCACGGTCACAGGGGGCAGGGCAGCCCCAGCATTTT. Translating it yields CASSPRSQGAGQPQHF. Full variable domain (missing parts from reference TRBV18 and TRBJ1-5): NAGVMQNPRHLVRRRGQEARLRCSPMKGHSHVYWYRQLPEEGLKFMVYLQKENIIDESGMPKERFSAEFPKEGPSILRIQQVVRGDSAAYFCASSPRSQGAGQPQHFGDGTRLSIL.